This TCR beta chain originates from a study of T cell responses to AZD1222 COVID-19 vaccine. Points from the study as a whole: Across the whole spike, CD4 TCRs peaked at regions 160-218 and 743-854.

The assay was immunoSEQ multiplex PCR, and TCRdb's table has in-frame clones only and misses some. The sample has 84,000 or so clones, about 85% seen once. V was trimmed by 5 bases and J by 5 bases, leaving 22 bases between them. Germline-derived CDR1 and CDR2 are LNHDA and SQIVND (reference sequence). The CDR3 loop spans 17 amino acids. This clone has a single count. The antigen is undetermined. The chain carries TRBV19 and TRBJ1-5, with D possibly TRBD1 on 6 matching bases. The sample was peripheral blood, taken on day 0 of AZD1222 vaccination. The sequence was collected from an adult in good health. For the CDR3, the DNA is TGTGCCAGTAGTTACGAAAACTACAGGGTTCTCGATCAGCCCCAGCATTTT. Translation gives CASSYENYRVLDQPQHF.